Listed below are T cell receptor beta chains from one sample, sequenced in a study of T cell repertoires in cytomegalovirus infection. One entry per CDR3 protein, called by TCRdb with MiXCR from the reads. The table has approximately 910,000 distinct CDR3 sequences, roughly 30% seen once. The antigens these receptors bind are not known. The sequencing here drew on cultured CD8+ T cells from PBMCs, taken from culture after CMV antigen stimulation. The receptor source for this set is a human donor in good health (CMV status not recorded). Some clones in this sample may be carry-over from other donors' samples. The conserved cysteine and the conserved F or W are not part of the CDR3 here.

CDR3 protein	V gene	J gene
ASSQDLRGNEQF	TRBV3-1	TRBJ2-1
SVMGQGARNTGELF	TRBV29-1	TRBJ2-2
ASSTGAGRTYNEQF	TRBV7-3	TRBJ2-1
ATRFGTSGGHLYNEQF	TRBV10-3	TRBJ2-1
ASTMGTNEQF	TRBV19	TRBJ2-1
ASSEGGRSQPQH	TRBV6-1	TRBJ1-5
ASSLKLERRQF	TRBV11-2	TRBJ2-1
ASSDGYNEQF	TRBV11-2	TRBJ2-1
ASSNKPRDTQY	TRBV7-9	TRBJ2-3
ATKGQAGGPAQETQY	TRBV27	TRBJ2-5
AISESKLGTGGAGANVLT	TRBV10-3	TRBJ2-6
ASSWRTSLEKLF	TRBV12-3/TRBV12-4	TRBJ1-4
ASSYSSDQPQH	TRBV6-5	TRBJ1-5
ASSRRQDSYNEQF	TRBV5-4	TRBJ2-1
ASSQRQGFPYNEQF	TRBV6-5	TRBJ2-1
ASSLAGGRGQY	TRBV19	TRBJ2-3
ASSLWQTGELF	TRBV6-2/TRBV6-3	TRBJ2-2
ASSGRGGGPQY	TRBV7-9	TRBJ2-5
SVGTVGPYEQY	TRBV29-1	TRBJ2-7
ASSQARDVPNYGYT	TRBV4-1	TRBJ1-2
ASSHPTDTQY	TRBV7-2	TRBJ2-3
ASRSYNEQF	TRBV7-9	TRBJ2-1
ASKPPSEEAF	TRBV7-9	TRBJ1-1
ASSYSGQDAEQF	TRBV6-5	TRBJ2-1
ASRQGHGANVLT	TRBV6-2/TRBV6-3	TRBJ2-6
ASSHSLVGNTEAF	TRBV14	TRBJ1-1
ASSPSSAGEETQY	TRBV7-2	TRBJ2-5
ASSEVAGSRGDTQY	TRBV6-4	TRBJ2-3
ASSPTVGVADNEQF	TRBV4-1	TRBJ2-1
ATSDPDSDQPQH	TRBV24-1	TRBJ1-5
ASRRGMYNEQF	TRBV7-9	TRBJ2-1
SARGAGSYEQY	TRBV20-1	TRBJ2-7
AIWTGGTGELF	TRBV10-3	TRBJ2-2
ASSYGSGAFSGANVLT	TRBV6-5	TRBJ2-6
ASSDEGPGPSNEQF	TRBV7-6	TRBJ2-1
ASSLWGELTDEQY	TRBV7-6	TRBJ2-7
ASSRTGGGYEQY	TRBV5-4	TRBJ2-7
ASSPGDRASGNTIY	TRBV7-6	TRBJ1-3
ASSYPFNEQF	TRBV6-5	TRBJ2-1
ASTGQDSGELF	TRBV27	TRBJ2-2
ASSYSSDRGIRDGYT	TRBV6-6	TRBJ1-2
ASSLSTGEQY	TRBV27	TRBJ2-7
ASGSHQETQY	TRBV27	TRBJ2-5
ATSDYGMAGGTGELF	TRBV24-1	TRBJ2-2
ASSLLAGALQETQY	TRBV7-9	TRBJ2-5
ASSQTRLAGGPGTDTQY	TRBV3-1	TRBJ2-3